This is a list of T cell receptor beta chains from one sample in a study of shared clonotypes between healthy human individuals. The protocol was immunoSEQ multiplex PCR, while the TCRdb copy is restricted to in-frame clones and leaves out a portion. The sample comprises about 1 million clones, approximately 68% of which are singletons, and roughly 1.5% rests with the top ten. Sequencing was carried out using memory CD4+ T cells sorted from blood. The receptors were sampled from a man in his late teens or twenties in good health. Each CDR3 is given with its conserved first and last residue. D genes are given only for firm matches. Rows may omit the clone size; those that give it use once, few, many or a size class.

TRBV5-5	TRBD1	TRBJ2-7	.	TGTGCCAGCAGTCAACAGGGGTTGTCGCCCTACGAGCAGTACTTC	CASSQQGLSPYEQYF
TRBV5-1	TRBD1	TRBJ1-1	.	TGCGCCAGCAGCTTGGAAGGACAGGGATGGGGTCCGGCTTTCTTT	CASSLEGQGWGPAFF
TRBV5-6	.	TRBJ2-1	.	TGTGCCAGCAGCTCCCGGGACTTTACGTTCTTC	CASSSRDFTFF
TRBV4-1	TRBD2	TRBJ2-5	.	TGCGCCAGCAGCCAACTAGCGGGGGCCGGCCATACGCCGGAGACCCAGTACTTC	CASSQLAGAGHTPETQYF
TRBV19	.	TRBJ1-5	.	TGTGCCAGTAGTCCCGGGGCAGGCCTAAGCAATCAGCCCCAGCATTTT	CASSPGAGLSNQPQHF
TRBV19	.	TRBJ1-1	.	TGTGCCAGTAGTAAAAAGGGAATGAACACTGAAGCTTTCTTT	CASSKKGMNTEAFF
TRBV7-6	TRBD2	TRBJ2-1	.	TGTGCCAGCAGCTTATCTAGCGGGGGGGCTTTCAATGAGCAGTTCTTC	CASSLSSGGAFNEQFF
TRBV6-6	.	TRBJ1-2	.	TGTGCCAGCACCCTAGGCGCAGGAAGCGGCTACACCTTC	CASTLGAGSGYTF
TRBV29-1	TRBD2	TRBJ2-1	.	TGCAGCGTTGCGGGGACTAGCGGTTACAATGAGCAGTTCTTC	CSVAGTSGYNEQFF
TRBV6-1	.	TRBJ2-7	.	TGTGCCAGCACTAAGGACATTTGGTCCTACGAGCAGTACTTC	CASTKDIWSYEQYF
TRBV21-1	.	TRBJ1-3	.	TGTGCCAGCAGCAACAGCTCTGGAAACACCATATATTTT	CASSNSSGNTIYF
TRBV6-6	TRBD2	TRBJ2-5	once	TGTGCCAGCATTTCGGGGGGGCGGGAGAAGACCCAGTACTTC	CASISGGREKTQYF
TRBV30	.	TRBJ1-4	.	TGTGCCTGGAGTGCAACTGGGTCCTTTAATGAAAAACTGTTTTTT	CAWSATGSFNEKLFF
TRBV9	.	TRBJ1-4	once	TGTGCCAGCAGCGTAGGAACGGGAGCGGGAAATGAAAAACTGTTTTTT	CASSVGTGAGNEKLFF
TRBV5-1	.	TRBJ2-5	.	TGCGCCAGCAGCTTGGTGGGTCCAGGGGGGATAGGCCAAGAGACCCAGTACTTC	CASSLVGPGGIGQETQYF
TRBV5-1	.	TRBJ1-5	.	TGCGCCAGCAGCTTGTCGGGTGTTAGCAATCAGCCCCAGCATTTT	CASSLSGVSNQPQHF
TRBV29-1	.	TRBJ1-1	once	TGCAGCGTTGAAGATTCCTGGAGGAACACTGAAGCTTTCTTT	CSVEDSWRNTEAFF
TRBV10-3	TRBD2	TRBJ2-3	.	TGTGCCATCAGTGCTTTGGCTAGCGGGGGGGAAACAGATACGCAGTATTTT	CAISALASGGETDTQYF
TRBV5-1	TRBD2	TRBJ2-1	.	TGCGCCAGCAGCTCAGGACTAGCCGGGCACAATGAGCAGTTCTTC	CASSSGLAGHNEQFF
TRBV7-8	TRBD2	TRBJ2-7	.	TGTGCCAGCAGCCTTAACCCTAGCGGGGGGGCCTACGAGCAGTACTTC	CASSLNPSGGAYEQYF
TRBV7-2	TRBD2	TRBJ2-2	.	TGTGCCAGCAGCAGAGGACTAGCGGGAGTCGGGGAGACCGGGGAGCTGTTTTTT	CASSRGLAGVGETGELFF
TRBV4-1	TRBD2	TRBJ2-7	.	TGCGCCAGCAGCCGAGAAACTAGCGGACGCTCCTACGAGCAGTACTTC	CASSRETSGRSYEQYF
TRBV9	TRBD2	TRBJ2-3	.	TGTGCCAGCAGCGTAGCAACTTTAGGTCCTAGCGGGGGATCAGATACGCAGTATTTT	CASSVATLGPSGGSDTQYF
TRBV7-7	TRBD2	TRBJ2-2	.	TGTGCTAGCAGCTCCCGACTAGCGGGGGGTACCGGGGAGCTGTTTTTT	CASSSRLAGGTGELFF
TRBV18	TRBD1	TRBJ2-3	.	TGTGCCAGCTCAGGACGACAGGGATCCACAGATACGCAGTATTTT	CASSGRQGSTDTQYF
TRBV9	TRBD2	TRBJ2-5	.	TGTGCCAGCAGCGTAGGTCTTAGCGGGAGTGAGACCCAGTACTTC	CASSVGLSGSETQYF
TRBV7-2	.	TRBJ2-5	few	TGTGCCAGCAGCCCGGGACCCCCGACGGAGACCCAGTACTTC	CASSPGPPTETQYF
TRBV5-1	TRBD2	TRBJ2-7	.	TGCGCCAGCAGCATGGGACTAGCGGGAGCCTACGAGCAGTACTTC	CASSMGLAGAYEQYF
TRBV30	.	TRBJ2-7	.	TGTGCCGGTGGCAGTACTTACTACGAGCAGTACTTC	CAGGSTYYEQYF
TRBV10-3	.	TRBJ1-4	.	TGTGCCATCTCCCCCAGGGCCGGTGAAAAACTGTTTTTT	CAISPRAGEKLFF
TRBV28	.	TRBJ2-5	few	TGTGCCAGCAGTTTACTAAGAGAGGCCCAGTACTTC	CASSLLREAQYF
TRBV28	TRBD2	TRBJ2-2	.	TGTGCCAGTGGATGGCCGGGAGGCGGAATCGGGGAGCTGTTTTTT	CASGWPGGGIGELFF
TRBV2	TRBD1	TRBJ2-2	.	TGTGCCAGCAGTACCGGGACAGTGGTCACCGGGGAGCTGTTTTTT	CASSTGTVVTGELFF
TRBV5-1	.	TRBJ2-3	.	TGCGCCAGCAGCCTCGGACTGGTCACAGATACGCAGTATTTT	CASSLGLVTDTQYF
TRBV27	TRBD1	TRBJ1-2	.	TGTGCCAGCAGTTCGGGGGGACAGGGGGCGTCCTCTAACTATGGCTACACCTTC	CASSSGGQGASSNYGYTF
TRBV2	.	TRBJ2-2	.	TGTGCCAGCCTAAGCGGATACTCTGGTGCCGGGGAGCTGTTTTTT	CASLSGYSGAGELFF
TRBV9	.	TRBJ2-2	.	TGTGCCAGCGCCCGAGGGGGGGAGCTGTTTTTT	CASARGGELFF
TRBV5-1	TRBD2	TRBJ2-3	.	TGCGCCAGCAGCCTATTAGCGGGGGGGCCTTCAGATACGCAGTATTTT	CASSLLAGGPSDTQYF
TRBV30	.	TRBJ2-2	.	TGTGCCTGGAGTCCTTCCAGGGTCGACGCCGGGGAGCTGTTTTTT	CAWSPSRVDAGELFF
TRBV5-1	.	TRBJ2-5	.	TGCGCCAGCAGCTCGGGACACTTAAACCCCTCAGAGACCCAGTACTTC	CASSSGHLNPSETQYF